This T cell receptor (beta chain) emerged from a study of OX40 agonist ivuxolimab in advanced cancers. Study background: An anti-OX40 (CD134) antibody with agonistic activity, ivuxolimab, was administered to patients.

J was trimmed by 2 bases and V by 2 bases; bases with no gene match: 4. In germline, CDR1 is MNHEY, CDR2 SVGAGI. CDR3 size: 15 residues. Sequencing used immunoSEQ multiplex PCR; TCRdb keeps in-frame clones, though not all of them. The sample records around 60,000 clones, about 90% being singletons. Sample: CD4+ or CD8+ T cells sorted from blood, taken in a trial of the OX40 agonist ivuxolimab. The TCR was taken from an adult with an advanced solid tumor such as melanoma, head and neck, liver or kidney cancer. The V call is TRBV6-5, the J call TRBJ1-1; TRBD1 matches 8 bases. The CDR3 is CASSYPGTGNTEAFF. DNA of the CDR3: TGTGCCAGCAGTTACCCCGGGACAGGCAACACTGAAGCTTTCTTT.